This T cell receptor (beta chain) was observed in a study of PD-L1 blockade in urothelial cancer (dated by TCRdb to between 2016 and 2019). About the study as a whole: All patients started therapy in the mid-2010s and received atezolizumab 1,200 mg intravenously every 3 weeks. About nine tenths of the roughly 29 patients were identified as males with urothelial cancer of bladder origin, and a prior smoking history was reported by 18 of 29 patients. Patients had an ECOG performance status of 0 or 1 and had received between 0 and 3 prior chemotherapy regimens. Blood samples were analyzed 3 weeks after the start of treatment (second dose) and 6 weeks after the start of treatment. Blood samples gave a median of around 140,000 T cells and tens of thousands of unique TCRs, with a median clonality of approximately 0.08. Somatic, immune and clinical correlates of response to PD-L1 blockade with atezolizumab in urothelial cancer were the focus of an exploratory multi-omic analysis. TCR sequencing covered pretreatment tumor samples and matched, serially collected peripheral blood taken before and after atezolizumab treatment. Durable clinical benefit was defined as progression-free survival longer than 6 months, and TCR features were also tested against progression-free and overall survival. In the same patients, whole exome sequencing and RNA sequencing of pretreatment tumors were performed in addition to TCR sequencing. Nine or ten patients reached durable clinical benefit, while 15 to 20 patients did not. Pretreatment blood TCR-seq was available for twenty-nine patients, at least one posttreatment blood collection was obtained for 24 patients, and tumor TCR-seq was available for 24 patients.

The research as a whole found: Among patients with durable benefit, tumor-associated TCR clones showed greater expansion in peripheral blood 3 weeks after treatment started (n of about 20, p = 0.022). Improved progression-free and overall survival was associated with having pretreatment peripheral blood TCR clonality below the median. Because the sample size was small (n ≈ 31) and many of the analyses were exploratory, the results are meant to be hypothesis-generating.

To note about this clone: The antigen this receptor binds is unknown. Per-nucleotide qualities are absent, and no much larger clonotype sits a single base away. Other DNA sequences in the same sample also yield this CDR3.

In the germline V gene, CDR1 corresponds to SGHRS and CDR2 to YFSETQ. The germline ends are 11 bases apart after V is trimmed by 0 bases and J by 4 bases. The CDR3 sequence holds 14 residues, the cysteine and phenylalanine included. Left in the record is the CDR3 DNA by itself, 42 bases read in frame from the first base. Each PCR received spiked-in synthetic TCR analog templates so that absolute template abundance could be estimated from read counts. Using the immunoSEQ assay, TCRbeta CDR3 regions were amplified from genomic DNA with bias-controlled V and J gene primers. Sequencing of rearranged TCRbeta segments was performed at approximately 20X coverage. From the authors' description of their analysis: Clustering was used to correct sequencing errors, and CDR3s were annotated against IMGT to assign V, D and J genes. Only productive TCRbeta rearrangements were used in downstream analyses, excluding out-of-frame or stop-codon sequences. To compute clonality, Shannon entropy was normalized by the log of the number of unique productive sequences and then subtracted from one. Fisher's exact test with Benjamini-Hochberg correction, using a cutoff of adjusted p below 0.01, was how clones that differed between time points or between blood and tumor were identified. TCRdb re-hosts the immuneACCESS table, in-frame sequences only. Its copies lack some clones; in the studies checked, an unresolved V gene accounts for under half of them, and the cause for the rest is not known. V and J calls plus clone size are reproduced from that table; the DNA served to infer D and trimming. The sample records tens of thousands of clones, more than 75% of which are singletons. 3.1% of the sample is taken by the ten largest.

A cohort of around 28 patients with locally advanced or metastatic urothelial carcinoma, treated at Memorial Sloan Kettering on a trial protocol, was included. Peripheral blood mononuclear cells were collected from each patient pretreatment and during treatment, giving between 1 and 8 total time points per patient. The Qiagen DNeasy Blood extraction kit was used to purify genomic DNA from total PBMCs and tumor samples. PBMCs were collected pretreatment and during treatment and were isolated and stored as previously described. The sequencing used PBMCs, collected around atezolizumab (anti-PD-L1) treatment. This clonotype was obtained from a man aged 50-60 years with urothelial cancer. The chain employs TRBV5-1 and TRBJ2-7; the D gene is possibly TRBD1, with 5 bases matching. The DNA reads as follows: TGCGCCAGCAGCTTGGGGACGTCAGGGTACGAGCAGTACTTC. It translates to CASSLGTSGYEQYF.